This passage covers 5 T cell receptor beta chains from one sample sequenced in a study of T-cell memory formation after mild COVID-19 (dated by TCRdb to about 2021). Library generation was performed with 5' RACE. TCRdb lists the instrument as Illumina NovaSeq 6000. Using fastp trimming at Q25 and MiXCR clonotype assembly, TCRdb reanalyzed the public sequencing data and kept in-frame beta chains. One record per CDR3 amino acid sequence lists the most common genes and DNA. The sample records around 190,000 distinct CDR3 sequences, roughly 18% of which are singletons. Roughly 3.9% of the sample is held by the ten biggest clonotypes. What was sequenced was PBMCs or a T cell subset sorted from them (not recorded which). These receptors were collected from a man between 18 and 29 years old who had mild COVID-19 (a few samples of this study predate the infection). The sample titles of this study are shuffled in the database, so cell type and time point are left out; the donor was told from shared clones.

This clonotype was counted a few times. The rearrangement joins TRBV7-9 to TRBJ2-3; D is possibly TRBD2 (5 bases). CDR3 length equals 16 residues. Trimming cost V 1 base and J 0 bases, with 11 bases left between them. Germline values: CDR1 SEHNR, CDR2 FQNEAQ (reference sequence). The CDR3 DNA sequence: TGTGCCAGCAGCTTAGGGAAGACGGGGAGCACAGATACGCAGTATTTT. Translating it yields CASSLGKTGSTDTQYF. The full variable domain, rest sourced from reference TRBV7-9 and TRBJ2-3, is DTGVSQNPRHKITKRGQNVTFRCDPISEHNRLYWYRQTLGQGPEFLTYFQNEAQLEKSRLLSDRFSAERPKGSFSTLEIQRTEQGDSAMYLCASSLGKTGSTDTQYFGPGTRLTVL.

This clonotype has just a few counts. The gene calls are TRBV12-3 or TRBV12-4 and TRBJ2-4; 7 bases line up with TRBD2. The V gene end was trimmed by 0 bases and the J gene end by 6 bases; junction bases not matched to a gene: 2. The CDR3 loop spans 14 amino acids. CDR3 DNA sequence: TGTGCCAGCAGTTTAGCCAGGGAGGGAAACATTCAGTACTTC. Its translation is CASSLAREGNIQYF.

V gene TRBV6-2 or TRBV6-3 combines with J gene TRBJ1-5; possibly TRBD1 for D (5 bases). The CDR3 extends over 17 amino acids. CDR1 MNHEY and CDR2 SVGEGT come from the germline V gene. V was cut by 0 bases and J by 2 bases, with 14 bases left in between. The CDR3 loop reads CASSYSMGRAGNQPQHF. The CDR3 coding sequence is TGTGCCAGCAGTTACTCGATGGGCAGGGCTGGCAATCAGCCCCAGCATTTT.

This chain connects TRBV7-6 to TRBJ1-1, with unresolved D. V dropped 0 bases and J dropped 3 bases, with 5 bases sitting between them. The CDR3 has 13 residues. Germline V gives CDR1 SGHVS, CDR2 FNYEAQ. The chain's CDR3 is CASSLAVDTEAFF. CDR3 in DNA: TGTGCCAGCAGCTTAGCGGTCGACACTGAAGCTTTCTTT.

This clonotype was seen a handful of times. The chain employs TRBV2 and TRBJ2-7; D is unclear. This CDR3 region has 13 residues. V shed 8 bases and J shed 0 bases, with 11 bases lying between them. Germline assignment: CDR1 SNHLY and CDR2 FYNNEI. CDR3 residues: CASVGRSSYEQYV. The DNA for the CDR3 is TGTGCCAGCGTAGGCCGAAGCTCCTACGAGCAGTACGTC.